These T cell receptor beta chains were read from a single sample in a study of technical replicates of blood from four donors. Sequencing used immunoSEQ multiplex PCR; TCRdb keeps in-frame clones, though not all of them. The profile shows 80,000 or so clones, approximately 94% of them singletons. The sequencing input was T cells isolated from PBMCs. The receptors shown here come from a human donor in good health. Both conserved end residues are part of each CDR3. Each record gives: V gene, D gene, clone size, J gene, CDR3 protein, CDR3 DNA. A D gene is named only where the DNA matches it firmly. Clone sizes are given selectively: once, few, many, or a class where the clone is expanded.

>TRBV29-1|TRBD1|.|TRBJ2-5
CSVVWGQQPFQETQYF
TGCAGCGTTGTCTGGGGACAGCAACCCTTCCAAGAGACCCAGTACTTC
>TRBV6-4|.|once|TRBJ2-3
CASREDGFTDTQYF
TGTGCCAGCAGGGAGGATGGGTTCACAGATACGCAGTATTTT
>TRBV7-9|TRBD1|once|TRBJ2-7
CASSLGQGQGSYEQYF
TGTGCCAGCAGCTTAGGGCAGGGACAGGGCTCCTACGAGCAGTACTTC
>TRBV9|TRBD2|.|TRBJ2-3
CASSRWELLAGETDTQYF
TGTGCCAGCAGCCGCTGGGAGCTTCTAGCGGGAGAAACAGATACGCAGTATTTT
>TRBV6-6|TRBD1|.|TRBJ1-2
CASRETGLERDGYTF
TGTGCCAGCAGAGAGACAGGGCTCGAGAGAGATGGCTACACCTTC
>TRBV28|TRBD2|.|TRBJ2-1
CASSFRLAGNYNEQFF
TGTGCCAGCAGTTTTAGGCTAGCGGGAAATTACAATGAGCAGTTCTTC
>TRBV7-7|TRBD1|.|TRBJ2-7
CASSTLQGTEQYF
TGTGCTAGCAGCACCCTACAGGGGACCGAGCAGTACTTC
>TRBV6-6|.|once|TRBJ2-7
CASRPPTGSEQYF
TGTGCCAGCAGACCCCCGACGGGGAGCGAGCAGTACTTC
>TRBV6-8|.|.|TRBJ2-7
CASRQTYSRQYF
TGTGCCAGCAGGCAGACATACTCGAGGCAGTACTTC
>TRBV7-9|.|.|TRBJ2-1
CASSLGRDYNEQFF
TGTGCCAGCAGCCTGGGGCGGGATTACAATGAGCAGTTCTTC
>TRBV5-1|TRBD2|.|TRBJ2-1
CASSLFASGRVYNEQFF
TGCGCCAGCAGCTTGTTCGCTAGCGGGAGGGTCTACAATGAGCAGTTCTTC
>TRBV10-1|.|.|TRBJ1-1
CASSVDSNRRNTEAFF
TGCGCCAGCAGTGTAGACAGTAACCGAAGGAACACTGAAGCTTTCTTT
>TRBV5-1|.|.|TRBJ1-2
CASSWGDGTNYGYTF
TGCGCCAGCAGCTGGGGGGACGGAACTAACTATGGCTACACCTTC
>TRBV5-1|.|.|TRBJ2-2
CASSASNTGELFF
TGCGCCAGCAGCGCCAGTAACACCGGGGAGCTGTTTTTT
>TRBV28|TRBD2|once|TRBJ2-1
CASSPLAGEFNEQFF
TGTGCCAGCAGCCCTCTAGCGGGAGAATTCAATGAGCAGTTCTTC
>TRBV29-1|.|.|TRBJ2-1
CSVEDIRSTYNEQFF
TGCAGCGTTGAAGATATCCGGTCAACCTACAATGAGCAGTTCTTC
>TRBV27|.|.|TRBJ2-7
CASSWGDGSYEQYF
TGTGCCAGCAGTTGGGGGGACGGCTCCTACGAGCAGTACTTC
>TRBV20-1|TRBD2|.|TRBJ2-4
CSARGEREQYF
TGCAGTGCTAGAGGGGAGCGGGAGCAGTACTTC
>TRBV27|.|.|TRBJ1-2
CASSRDTSTVGYTF
TGTGCCAGCAGTAGGGACACCTCCACCGTTGGCTACACCTTC
>TRBV6-4|TRBD2|.|TRBJ2-1
CASSVLSGSSYNEQFF
TGTGCCAGCAGTGTTCTTAGCGGGAGCTCCTACAATGAGCAGTTCTTC
>TRBV15|TRBD2|.|TRBJ2-2
CATRDGREPNTGELFF
TGTGCCACCAGAGATGGGAGGGAACCAAACACCGGGGAGCTGTTTTTT
>TRBV5-4|TRBD1|.|TRBJ2-5
CASSSGGQHQETQYF
TGTGCCAGCAGCTCTGGGGGACAGCACCAAGAGACCCAGTACTTC
>TRBV4-3|.|.|TRBJ1-2
CASSQEFAENYGYTF
TGCGCCAGCAGCCAAGAATTCGCAGAAAACTATGGCTACACCTTC
>TRBV4-1|.|.|TRBJ2-3
CASSNQDKGHGDTQYF
TGCGCCAGCAGCAATCAGGATAAGGGGCATGGAGATACGCAGTATTTT